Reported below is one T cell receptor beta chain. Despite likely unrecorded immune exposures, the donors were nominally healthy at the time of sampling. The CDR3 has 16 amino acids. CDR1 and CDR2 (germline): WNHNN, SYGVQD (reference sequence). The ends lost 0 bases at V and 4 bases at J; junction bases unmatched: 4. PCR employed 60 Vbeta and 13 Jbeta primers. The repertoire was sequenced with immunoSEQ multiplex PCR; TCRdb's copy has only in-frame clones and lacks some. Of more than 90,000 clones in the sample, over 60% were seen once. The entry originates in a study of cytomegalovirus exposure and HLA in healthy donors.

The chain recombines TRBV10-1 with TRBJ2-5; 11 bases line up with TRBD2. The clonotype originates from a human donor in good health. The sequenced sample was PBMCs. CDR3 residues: CASSESTSGGRETQYF. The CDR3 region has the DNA TGCGCCAGCAGTGAGTCTACTAGCGGGGGAAGAGAGACCCAGTACTTC.